This TCR beta chain came from a study of T-cell reconstitution after alpha-beta-depleted transplantation in children. Study conclusions and caveats: Recipient T cells and thymic progenitors that survived were the source of the high TCRbeta diversity seen at day 60 in some patients. T-cell counts and diversity were attributed mostly to newly produced T cells one year after transplant. It was reported that alpha-beta T cells came from several hundred expanded graft clones (about two months after transplant).

Germline lookup yields CDR1 DFQATT and CDR2 SNEGSKA (reference sequence). The CDR3 covers 15 residues. The V gene end was trimmed by 6 bases and the J gene end by 0 bases; junction bases not matched to a gene: 11. This clonotype was seen a few times. Its target is unknown. The library targeted TCRbeta and was prepared with unique molecular identifiers. TCRdb reprocessed the PCR reads via MiXCR and lists one record per CDR3 protein. The sample has hundreds of thousands of distinct CDR3 sequences, approximately 17% seen once. This clonotype was sampled from a male patient aged 2 to 10 who had a stem cell transplant for acute lymphoblastic leukemia, so the T cells may come from the graft donor. The chain combines TRBV20-1 with TRBJ2-7, with TRBD1 matching 7 bases. The sequenced sample was PBMCs, mostly from graft donor cells, obtained 360 days after TCRalphabeta/CD19-depleted stem cell transplant. The CDR3 is CSAQVQDRLSYEQYF. CDR3 in DNA: TGCAGTGCACAAGTTCAGGACAGGCTCTCCTACGAGCAGTACTTC.